This T cell receptor beta chain was recorded in a study of blood T cell repertoires in COVID-19. The V and J ends lost 6 bases and 9 bases, in that order; junction bases with no gene match: 3. There are 13 residues in the CDR3. Germline lookup yields CDR1 ENHRY and CDR2 SYGVKD. Here immunoSEQ multiplex PCR was the method, and the copy in TCRdb shows in-frame clones only, minus some. The table has tens of thousands of clones, around 73% seen once. The chain joins TRBV10-3 to TRBJ1-6, with TRBD1 identical over 9 bases. Material for sequencing was peripheral blood. The clonotype comes from an older woman with acute or convalescent COVID-19. The CDR3 here is CAIRGQGGSPLHF. In DNA, the CDR3 is TGTGCCATCAGGGGACAGGGTGGTTCACCCCTCCACTTT.